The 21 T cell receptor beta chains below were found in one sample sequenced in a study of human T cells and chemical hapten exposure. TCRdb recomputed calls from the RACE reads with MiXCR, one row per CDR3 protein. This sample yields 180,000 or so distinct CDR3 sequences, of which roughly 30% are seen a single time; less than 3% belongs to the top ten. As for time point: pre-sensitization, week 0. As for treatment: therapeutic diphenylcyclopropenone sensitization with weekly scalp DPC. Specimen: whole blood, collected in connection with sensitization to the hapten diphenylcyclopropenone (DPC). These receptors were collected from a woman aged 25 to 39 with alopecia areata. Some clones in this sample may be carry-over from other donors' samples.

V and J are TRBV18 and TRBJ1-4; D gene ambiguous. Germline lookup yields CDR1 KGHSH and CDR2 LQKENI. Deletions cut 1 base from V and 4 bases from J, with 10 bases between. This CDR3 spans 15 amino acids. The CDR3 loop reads CASSPRSGLNEKLFF. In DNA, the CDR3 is TGTGCCAGCTCACCACGGAGCGGCCTTAATGAAAAACTGTTTTTT.

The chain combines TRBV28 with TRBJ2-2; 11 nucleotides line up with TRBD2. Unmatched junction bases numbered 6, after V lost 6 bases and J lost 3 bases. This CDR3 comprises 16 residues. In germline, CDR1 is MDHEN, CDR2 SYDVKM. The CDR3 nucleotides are TGTGCCAGCAGCCTTGGGACTAGCGGACACACCGGGGAGCTGTTTTTT. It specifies CASSLGTSGHTGELFF.

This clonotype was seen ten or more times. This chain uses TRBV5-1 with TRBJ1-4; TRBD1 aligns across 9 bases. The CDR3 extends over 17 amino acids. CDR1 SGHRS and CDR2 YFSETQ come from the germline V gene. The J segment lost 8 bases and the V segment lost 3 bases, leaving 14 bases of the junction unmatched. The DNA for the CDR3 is TGCGCCAGCAGCTCGGCGATTGGCGGGACAGGGAGCGAAAAACTGTTTTTT. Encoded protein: CASSSAIGGTGSEKLFF.

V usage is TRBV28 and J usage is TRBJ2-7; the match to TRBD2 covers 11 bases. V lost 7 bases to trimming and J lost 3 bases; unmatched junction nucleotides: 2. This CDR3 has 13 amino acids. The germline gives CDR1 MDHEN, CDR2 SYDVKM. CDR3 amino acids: CASNLAGGYEQYF. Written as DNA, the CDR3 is TGTGCCAGCAATCTAGCGGGGGGCTACGAGCAGTACTTC.

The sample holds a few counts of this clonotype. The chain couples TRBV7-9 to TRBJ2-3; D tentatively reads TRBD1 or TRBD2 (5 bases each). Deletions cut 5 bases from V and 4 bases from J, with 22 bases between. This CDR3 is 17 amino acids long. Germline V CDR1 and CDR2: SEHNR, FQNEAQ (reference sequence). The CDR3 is CASSPQGRALRADTQYF. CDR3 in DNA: TGTGCCAGCAGCCCCCAGGGACGGGCCTTAAGGGCAGATACGCAGTATTTT.

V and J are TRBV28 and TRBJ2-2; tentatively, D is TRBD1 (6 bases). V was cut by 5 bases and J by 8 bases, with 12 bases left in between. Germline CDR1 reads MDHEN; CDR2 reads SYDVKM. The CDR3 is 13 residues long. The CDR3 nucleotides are TGTGCCAGCAGTGTACAGGGTAGGGGGGAGCTGTTTTTT. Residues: CASSVQGRGELFF.

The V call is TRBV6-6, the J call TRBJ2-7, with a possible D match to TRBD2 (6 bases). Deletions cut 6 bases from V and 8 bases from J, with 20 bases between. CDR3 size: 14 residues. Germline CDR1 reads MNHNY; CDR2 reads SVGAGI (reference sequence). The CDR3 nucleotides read TGTGCCAGCAGGACGGACTCGTCTGGAGGGCAGCAGTACTTC. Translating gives CASRTDSSGGQQYF.

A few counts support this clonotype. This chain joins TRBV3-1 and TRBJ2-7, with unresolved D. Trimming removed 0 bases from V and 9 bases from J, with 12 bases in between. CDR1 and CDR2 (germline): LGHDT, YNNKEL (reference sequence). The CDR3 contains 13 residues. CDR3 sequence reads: CASSQERSVGQYF. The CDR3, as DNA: TGTGCCAGCAGCCAAGAGAGGAGCGTGGGGCAGTACTTC.

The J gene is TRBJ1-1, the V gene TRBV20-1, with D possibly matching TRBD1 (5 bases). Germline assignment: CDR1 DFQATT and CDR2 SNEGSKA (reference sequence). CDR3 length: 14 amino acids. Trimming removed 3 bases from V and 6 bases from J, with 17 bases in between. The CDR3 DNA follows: TGCAGTGCTAGGCAGGCCAGGGTAGGATCTGAAGCTTTCTTT. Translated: CSARQARVGSEAFF.

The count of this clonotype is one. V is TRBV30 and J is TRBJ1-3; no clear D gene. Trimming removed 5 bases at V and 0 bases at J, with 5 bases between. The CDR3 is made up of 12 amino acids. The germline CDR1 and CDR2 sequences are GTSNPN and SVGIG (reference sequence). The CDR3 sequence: CAWGVSGNTIYF. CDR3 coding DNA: TGTGCCTGGGGGGTCTCTGGAAACACCATATATTTT.

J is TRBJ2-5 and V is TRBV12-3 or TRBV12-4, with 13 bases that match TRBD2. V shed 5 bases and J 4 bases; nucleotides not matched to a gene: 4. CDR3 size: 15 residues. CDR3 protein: CASSNGLAGVETQYF. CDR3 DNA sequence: TGTGCCAGCAGTAACGGACTAGCGGGAGTAGAGACCCAGTACTTC.

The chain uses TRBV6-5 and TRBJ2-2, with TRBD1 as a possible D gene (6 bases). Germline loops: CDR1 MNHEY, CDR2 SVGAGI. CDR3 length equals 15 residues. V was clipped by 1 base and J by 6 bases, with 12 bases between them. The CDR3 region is CASSYWGRGAGELFF. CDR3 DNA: TGTGCCAGCAGTTACTGGGGGCGAGGGGCCGGGGAGCTGTTTTTT.

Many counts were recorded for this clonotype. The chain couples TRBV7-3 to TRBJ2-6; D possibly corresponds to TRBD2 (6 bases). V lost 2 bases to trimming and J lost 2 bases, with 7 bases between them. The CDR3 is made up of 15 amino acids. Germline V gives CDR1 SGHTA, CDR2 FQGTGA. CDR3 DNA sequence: TGTGCCAGCAGCTTAGGGGGGACTGGGGCCAACGTCCTGACTTTC. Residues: CASSLGGTGANVLTF.

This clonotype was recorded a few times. CDR3 protein: CASGTGTGATDTQYF. In DNA, the CDR3 is TGTGCCAGCGGGACCGGGACAGGGGCGACAGATACGCAGTATTTT. This chain links TRBV28 with TRBJ2-3; 10 nucleotides match TRBD1. V was clipped by 8 bases and J by 3 bases; unmatched bases: 8. Germline V gives CDR1 MDHEN, CDR2 SYDVKM. This CDR3 has 15 amino acids.

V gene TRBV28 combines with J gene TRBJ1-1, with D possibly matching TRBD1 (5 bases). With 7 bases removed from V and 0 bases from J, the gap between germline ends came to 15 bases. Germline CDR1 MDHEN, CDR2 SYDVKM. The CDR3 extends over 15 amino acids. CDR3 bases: TGTGCCAGCAACCCTGACAGACTCATGAACACTGAAGCTTTCTTT. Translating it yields CASNPDRLMNTEAFF.

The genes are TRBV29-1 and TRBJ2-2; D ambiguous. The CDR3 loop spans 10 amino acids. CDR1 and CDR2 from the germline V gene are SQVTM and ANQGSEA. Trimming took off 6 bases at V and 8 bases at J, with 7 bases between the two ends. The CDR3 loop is CSVYDGELFF. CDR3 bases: TGCAGCGTCTATGATGGGGAGCTGTTTTTT.

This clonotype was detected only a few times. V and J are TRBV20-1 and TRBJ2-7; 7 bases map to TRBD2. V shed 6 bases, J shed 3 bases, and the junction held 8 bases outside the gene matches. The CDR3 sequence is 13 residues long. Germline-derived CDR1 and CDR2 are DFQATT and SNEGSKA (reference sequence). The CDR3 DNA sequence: TGCAGTGCCCGCCGCGGGGGTAGCTACGAGCAGTACTTC. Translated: CSARRGGSYEQYF.

DNA of the CDR3: TGTGCCAGCACCCACGGGAAAGGCGGGACAGCTGAAGCTTTCTTT. This sequence encodes CASTHGKGGTAEAFF. This chain uses TRBV6-1 with TRBJ1-1; TRBD1 aligns across 7 bases. The junction had 14 bases not matched to a gene; V was cut back by 7 bases and J by 6 bases. This CDR3 region has 15 residues. Looked up from germline, CDR1 is MNHNS and CDR2 is SASEGT.

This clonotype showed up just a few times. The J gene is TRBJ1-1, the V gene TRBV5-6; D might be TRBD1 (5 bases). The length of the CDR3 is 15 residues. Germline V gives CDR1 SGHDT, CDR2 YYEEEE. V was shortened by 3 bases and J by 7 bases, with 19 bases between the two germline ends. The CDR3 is CASSSGTGQGGEAFF. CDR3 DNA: TGTGCCAGCAGCTCGGGTACCGGACAAGGTGGTGAAGCTTTCTTT.

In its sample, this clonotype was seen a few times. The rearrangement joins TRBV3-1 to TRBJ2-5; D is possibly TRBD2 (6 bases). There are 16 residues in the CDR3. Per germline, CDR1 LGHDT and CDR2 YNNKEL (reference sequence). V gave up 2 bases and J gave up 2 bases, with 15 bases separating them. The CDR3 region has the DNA TGTGCCAGCAGCCAACCGGGACGGGGGTTACAAGAGACCCAGTACTTC. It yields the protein CASSQPGRGLQETQYF.

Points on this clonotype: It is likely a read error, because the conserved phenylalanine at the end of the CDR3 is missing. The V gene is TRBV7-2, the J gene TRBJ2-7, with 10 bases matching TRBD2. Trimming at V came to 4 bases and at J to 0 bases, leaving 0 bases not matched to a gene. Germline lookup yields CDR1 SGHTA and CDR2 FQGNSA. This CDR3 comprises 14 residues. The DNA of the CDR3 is TGTGCCAGCAGCTCTAGCGGGGGCTCCTACGAGCAGTACCTC. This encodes CASSSSGGSYEQYL.